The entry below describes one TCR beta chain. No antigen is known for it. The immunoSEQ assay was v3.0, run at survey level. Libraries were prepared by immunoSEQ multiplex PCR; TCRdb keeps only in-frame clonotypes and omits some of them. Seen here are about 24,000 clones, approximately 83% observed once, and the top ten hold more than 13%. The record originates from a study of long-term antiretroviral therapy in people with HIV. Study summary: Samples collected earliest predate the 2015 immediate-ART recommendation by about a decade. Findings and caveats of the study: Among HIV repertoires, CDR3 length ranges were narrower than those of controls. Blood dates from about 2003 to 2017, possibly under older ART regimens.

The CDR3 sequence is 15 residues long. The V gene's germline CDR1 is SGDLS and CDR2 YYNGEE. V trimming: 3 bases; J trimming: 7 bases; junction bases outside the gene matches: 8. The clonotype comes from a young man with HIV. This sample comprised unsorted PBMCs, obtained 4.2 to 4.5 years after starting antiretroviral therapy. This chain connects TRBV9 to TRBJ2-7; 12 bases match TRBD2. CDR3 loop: CASSGRLAGAGEQYF. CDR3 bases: TGTGCCAGCAGCGGCCGACTAGCGGGGGCCGGGGAGCAGTACTTC.